This entry describes one T cell receptor (beta chain). This sample is drawn from a study of T cell changes during pregnancy in multiple sclerosis. TCRdb's table, derived via immunoSEQ multiplex PCR, lists solely in-frame clones and lacks some. The sample shows over 45,000 clones, over 80% of them seen only once. V was cut by 0 bases and J by 4 bases, with 15 bases left in between. Germline CDR1 reads SGHNT; CDR2 reads YENEEA. The length of the CDR3 is 17 residues. This chain joins TRBV11-3 and TRBJ2-2, with a possible D match to TRBD2 (7 bases). Source: CD4+ T cells from peripheral blood mononuclear cells, taken in the first trimester of pregnancy. This TCR came from a female donor with multiple sclerosis, enrolled in a pregnancy study. CDR3 in amino acids: CASSLESRGASTGELFF. The CDR3 DNA follows: TGTGCCAGCAGCTTAGAATCCCGGGGGGCTAGCACCGGGGAGCTGTTTTTT.